This T cell receptor beta chain was captured in a study of T cell responses to AZD1222 COVID-19 vaccine. Points from the study as a whole: CD4 TCRs associated with vaccination spanned spike, dominating at 160-218 and 743-854. Spike-specific TCR breadth and depth went up after people got two AZD1222 doses. Unmutated variant regions reportedly attract nearly half of all spike-specific TCRs.

Notes on this clone: Its antigen remains unknown.

Generated by immunoSEQ multiplex PCR, the TCRdb table keeps only in-frame clones and is missing some. The table includes approximately 180,000 clones, about 88% detected once. Germline CDR1 GTSNPN, CDR2 SVGIG (reference sequence). This CDR3 has 14 residues. V dropped 0 bases and J dropped 11; count of bases not matched to a gene: 4. Here the sequenced sample was peripheral blood, taken on day 0 of AZD1222 vaccination. The genes are TRBV30 and TRBJ1-6, with TRBD1 matching over 10 bases. This clonotype was sampled from an adult in good health. The CDR3 reads CAWSVTGGFAPLHF. The DNA for the CDR3 is TGTGCCTGGAGTGTGACAGGGGGCTTCGCACCCCTCCACTTT.